The text below deals with one TCR beta chain. Its antigen is as yet unknown. The J segment lost 3 bases and the V segment lost 8 bases, leaving 2 bases of the junction unmatched. The CDR3 has 14 residues. In germline, CDR1 is MNHNY, CDR2 SVGAGI (reference sequence). Sequenced by immunoSEQ multiplex PCR; TCRdb stores in-frame clones only, minus some. The sample lists about 120,000 clones, 88% seen once, with around 5% in the top ten. This entry belongs to a study of T cell responses to AZD1222 COVID-19 vaccine. General study findings and limits: Regions 160-218 and 743-854 dominated among vaccine-associated CD4 TCRs spanning spike. The donors showed a predominance of white British ancestry and of females, with possible underestimation of clonal diversity. Without day 14 samples, only post-peak T cell repertoires were studied.

The chain is built from TRBV6-6 and TRBJ2-5; the match to TRBD2 covers 14 bases. The TCR was taken from an adult in good health. The sample was peripheral blood, taken on day 0 of AZD1222 vaccination. CDR3 residues: CASSTSGGEETQYF. In DNA form, the CDR3 reads TGTGCCAGCTCGACTAGCGGGGGGGAAGAGACCCAGTACTTC.